The present T cell receptor beta chain was sequenced within a study of T-cell memory formation after mild COVID-19. Study findings and constraints: The main location of contracting CD4+ clones was CM and EM, and that of contracting CD8+ clones was EMRA. Day 15 to 85 contracting clones showed balanced CD4/CD8; day 15 to 37 expanders favored CD4+.

About this clonotype: As yet, its antigen is unknown.

TCRdb re-derived calls from the 5' RACE reads in MiXCR, one entry per CDR3 protein. This sample carries about 350,000 distinct CDR3 sequences, roughly 13% of them seen once, and the ten largest clones take about 24%. The V gene's germline CDR1 is LGHDT and CDR2 YNNKEL (reference sequence). This CDR3 spans 17 amino acids. Unmatched junction bases numbered 7, after V lost 0 bases and J lost 2 bases. This clonotype originated in a man aged 18 to 30 who had mild COVID-19 (a few samples of this study predate the infection). Cell type and time point are not known. The sequenced material came from PBMCs or a T cell subset sorted from them (not recorded which). The chain carries TRBV3-1 and TRBJ2-3; 8 bases align to TRBD2. CDR3 loop: CASSQDPAGDLTDTQYF. The CDR3 DNA is TGTGCCAGCAGCCAAGACCCAGCGGGGGACCTCACAGATACGCAGTATTTT.